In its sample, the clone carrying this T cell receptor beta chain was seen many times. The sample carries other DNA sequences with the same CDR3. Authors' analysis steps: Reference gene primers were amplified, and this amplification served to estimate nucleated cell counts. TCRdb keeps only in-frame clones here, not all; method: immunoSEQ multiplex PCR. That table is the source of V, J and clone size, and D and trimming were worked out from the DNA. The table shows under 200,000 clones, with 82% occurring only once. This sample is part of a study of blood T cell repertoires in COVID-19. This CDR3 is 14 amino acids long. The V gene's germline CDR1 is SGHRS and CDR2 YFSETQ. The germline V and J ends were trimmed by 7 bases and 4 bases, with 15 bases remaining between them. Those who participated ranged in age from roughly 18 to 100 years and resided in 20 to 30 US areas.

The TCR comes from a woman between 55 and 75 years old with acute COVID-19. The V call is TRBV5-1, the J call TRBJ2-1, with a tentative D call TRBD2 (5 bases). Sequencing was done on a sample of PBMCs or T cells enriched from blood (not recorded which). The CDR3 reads CASSLGGSYNEQFF. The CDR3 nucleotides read TGCGCCAGCTCCCTCGGCGGGTCATACAATGAGCAGTTCTTC.